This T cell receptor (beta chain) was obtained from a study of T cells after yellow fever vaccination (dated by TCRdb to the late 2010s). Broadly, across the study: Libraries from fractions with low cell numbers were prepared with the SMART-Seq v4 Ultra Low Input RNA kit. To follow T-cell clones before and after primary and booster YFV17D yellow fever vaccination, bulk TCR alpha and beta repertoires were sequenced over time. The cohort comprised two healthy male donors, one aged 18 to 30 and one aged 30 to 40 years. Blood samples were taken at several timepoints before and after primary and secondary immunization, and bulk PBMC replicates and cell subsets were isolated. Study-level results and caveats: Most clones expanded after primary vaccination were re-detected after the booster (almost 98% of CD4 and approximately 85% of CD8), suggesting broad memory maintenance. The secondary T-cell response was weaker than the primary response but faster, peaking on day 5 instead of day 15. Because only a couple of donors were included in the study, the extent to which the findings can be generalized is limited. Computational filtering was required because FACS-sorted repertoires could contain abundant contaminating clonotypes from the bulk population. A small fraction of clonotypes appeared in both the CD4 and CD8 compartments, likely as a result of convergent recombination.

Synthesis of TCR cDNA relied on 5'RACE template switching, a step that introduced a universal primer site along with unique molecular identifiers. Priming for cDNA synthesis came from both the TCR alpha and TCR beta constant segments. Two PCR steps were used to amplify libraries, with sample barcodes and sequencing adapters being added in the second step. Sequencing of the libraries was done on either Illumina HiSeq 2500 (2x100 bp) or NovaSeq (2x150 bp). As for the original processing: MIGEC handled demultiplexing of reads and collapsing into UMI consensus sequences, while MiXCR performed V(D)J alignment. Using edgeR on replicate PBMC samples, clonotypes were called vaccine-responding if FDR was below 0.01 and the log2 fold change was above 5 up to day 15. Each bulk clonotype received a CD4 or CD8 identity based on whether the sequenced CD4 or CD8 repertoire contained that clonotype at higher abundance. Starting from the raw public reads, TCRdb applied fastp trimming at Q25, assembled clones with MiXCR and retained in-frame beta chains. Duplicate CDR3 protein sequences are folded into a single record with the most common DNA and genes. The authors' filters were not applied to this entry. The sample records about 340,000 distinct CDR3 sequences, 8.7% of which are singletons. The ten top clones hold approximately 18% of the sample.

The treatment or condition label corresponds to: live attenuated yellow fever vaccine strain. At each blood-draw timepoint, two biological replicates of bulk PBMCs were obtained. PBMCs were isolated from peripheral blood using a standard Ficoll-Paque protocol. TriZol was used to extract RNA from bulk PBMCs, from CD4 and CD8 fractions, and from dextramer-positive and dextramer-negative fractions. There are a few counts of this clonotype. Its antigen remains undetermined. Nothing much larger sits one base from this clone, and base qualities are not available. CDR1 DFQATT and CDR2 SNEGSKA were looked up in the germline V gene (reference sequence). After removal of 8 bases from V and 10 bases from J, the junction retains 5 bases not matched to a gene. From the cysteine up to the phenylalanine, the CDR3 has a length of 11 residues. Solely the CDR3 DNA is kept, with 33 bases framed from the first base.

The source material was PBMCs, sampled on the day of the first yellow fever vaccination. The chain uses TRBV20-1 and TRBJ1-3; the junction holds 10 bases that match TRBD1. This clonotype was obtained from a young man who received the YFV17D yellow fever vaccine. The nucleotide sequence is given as TGCAGTTATGGACAGGGGGGTACCATATATTTT. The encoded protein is CSYGQGGTIYF.